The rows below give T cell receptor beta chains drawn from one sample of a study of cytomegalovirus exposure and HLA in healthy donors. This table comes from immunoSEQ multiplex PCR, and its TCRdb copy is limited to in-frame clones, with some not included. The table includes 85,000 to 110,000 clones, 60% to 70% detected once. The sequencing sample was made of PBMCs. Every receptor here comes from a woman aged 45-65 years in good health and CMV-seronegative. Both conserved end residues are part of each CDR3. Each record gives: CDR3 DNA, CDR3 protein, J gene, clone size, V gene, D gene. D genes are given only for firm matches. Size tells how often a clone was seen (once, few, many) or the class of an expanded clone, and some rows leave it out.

TGTGCCAGCAGCACGAAACCAGGGTCCGGGGAGCTGTTTTTT,CASSTKPGSGELFF,TRBJ2-2,NA,TRBV5-4,NA
TGCGCCAGCAGCCAAGTCGGACTAGCGGGAGGAGGGGCAGATACGCAGTATTTT,CASSQVGLAGGGADTQYF,TRBJ2-3,NA,TRBV4-1,TRBD2
TGTGCCAGCAGCGTGTGGGAGGGAGGAGAGACCCAGTACTTC,CASSVWEGGETQYF,TRBJ2-5,NA,TRBV9,TRBD2
TGTGCCAGCTCATATACAGGGGGCGTTATAAACGAGCAGTACTTC,CASSYTGGVINEQYF,TRBJ2-7,NA,TRBV18,TRBD1
TGCGCCAGCAGCCAAGTGACGGGGGGCCGGAATCAGCCCCAGCATTTT,CASSQVTGGRNQPQHF,TRBJ1-5,NA,TRBV4-1,NA
TGCGCCAGCAGCTTGGGGCAGGGGACGGGTGAGCAGTTCTTC,CASSLGQGTGEQFF,TRBJ2-1,few,TRBV5-1,NA
TGTGCCATCAAGGAGGAGATGAACACCGGGGAGCTGTTTTTT,CAIKEEMNTGELFF,TRBJ2-2,NA,TRBV10-3,NA
TGTGCCATCGGGGGAGCTTTGGGGCAGGCGGGGGAGCAGTACTTC,CAIGGALGQAGEQYF,TRBJ2-7,NA,TRBV10-3,NA
TGTGCCACCGGACTAGCGGTGAACACCGGGGAGCTGTTTTTT,CATGLAVNTGELFF,TRBJ2-2,NA,TRBV7-9,TRBD2
TGTGCCAGCAGCTTAGCCTTCGGGACAGGGACCTCCTATAATTCACCCCTCCACTTT,CASSLAFGTGTSYNSPLHF,TRBJ1-6,few,TRBV7-9,TRBD1
TGCGCCAGCTCCACTAGGACCGGGGAGCTGTTTTTT,CASSTRTGELFF,TRBJ2-2,NA,TRBV5-1,NA
TGTGCCAGCTCACTGGGACAGGGGAAACAAGAGACCCAGTACTTC,CASSLGQGKQETQYF,TRBJ2-5,NA,TRBV18,TRBD1
TGTGCCAGCTGTGACAGGATCTACGAGCAGTACTTC,CASCDRIYEQYF,TRBJ2-7,NA,TRBV2,NA
TGTGCCAGCAGCCGGGACTCCCCAGATACGCAGTATTTT,CASSRDSPDTQYF,TRBJ2-3,NA,TRBV6-5,NA
TGTGCCAGCAGCCAAGGACAGGGGCCTCGGGGGTCGGGAAACACCATATATTTT,CASSQGQGPRGSGNTIYF,TRBJ1-3,once,TRBV4-2,TRBD1
TGCGCCAGCAGCCAAGTCGTTGCGGCCTACAACTACGAGCAGTACTTC,CASSQVVAAYNYEQYF,TRBJ2-7,once,TRBV4-1,NA
TGTGCCAGCAGTACAGGGGCGGGTTATCAGCCCCAGCATTTT,CASSTGAGYQPQHF,TRBJ1-5,NA,TRBV2,TRBD1
TGTGCCAGCAGTTTGGGACAGACTTTACACGAGCAGTACTTC,CASSLGQTLHEQYF,TRBJ2-7,few,TRBV27,TRBD1
TGTGCCAGCAGGCCTGGTACGCGGGAGGTGGTGGAGACCCAGTACTTC,CASRPGTREVVETQYF,TRBJ2-5,NA,TRBV7-6,TRBD2
TGTGCCAGCAGCTTTACAGGGCGCTCCTACGAGCAGTACTTC,CASSFTGRSYEQYF,TRBJ2-7,NA,TRBV13,NA
TGTGCCAGCAGTGGACTCGTTTACGAGCAGTACTTC,CASSGLVYEQYF,TRBJ2-7,NA,TRBV25-1,NA
TGCAGCGTTGGTTTTGGGCACAATGAGCAGTTCTTC,CSVGFGHNEQFF,TRBJ2-1,NA,TRBV29-1,NA
TGTGCCAGCAGCTCAAGCGGGAGTGCCTACAATGAGCAGTTCTTC,CASSSSGSAYNEQFF,TRBJ2-1,NA,TRBV7-9,TRBD2
TGTGCCACCAGCAGAGTTAGGACAGGGAGATCCTACAATGAGCAGTTCTTC,CATSRVRTGRSYNEQFF,TRBJ2-1,NA,TRBV15,TRBD1
TGTGCCAGCAGGCAGACAGGGGGAAGTCCCTACGAGCAGTACTTC,CASRQTGGSPYEQYF,TRBJ2-7,NA,TRBV14,TRBD1
TGTGCCACCAGCAGAGATCGGGGGAATCAGCCCCAGCATTTT,CATSRDRGNQPQHF,TRBJ1-5,few,TRBV15,NA
TGTGCCAGTAGTCTAGGGACAGGGACCTACGAGCAGTACTTC,CASSLGTGTYEQYF,TRBJ2-7,NA,TRBV19,TRBD1
TGTGCCAGCAGCACCTCCGACAGGGGAGCCTACGAGCAGTACTTC,CASSTSDRGAYEQYF,TRBJ2-7,NA,TRBV4-2,TRBD1
TGCGCCAGCAGCCATCACAGGGGGCCCTCCTACGAGCAGTACTTC,CASSHHRGPSYEQYF,TRBJ2-7,NA,TRBV4-3,TRBD1
TGTGCCAGCTCACCACCGTCAGAAGTAGGAAACACCATATATTTT,CASSPPSEVGNTIYF,TRBJ1-3,NA,TRBV18,NA
TGTGCCAGCAGTTTGACCCGACAGGGGGCGGCTGGGGGGCAGTACTTC,CASSLTRQGAAGGQYF,TRBJ2-7,NA,TRBV28,TRBD1
TGTGCCAGCAGTTGGACAGGGAACGCCGGGGAGCTGTTTTTT,CASSWTGNAGELFF,TRBJ2-2,NA,TRBV6-5,TRBD1
TGTGCTAGTGGTATTACAGGTAACACCGGGGAGCTGTTTTTT,CASGITGNTGELFF,TRBJ2-2,few,TRBV12-5,NA
TGTGCCAGCAGACCGCGACAGGAAGGAAACACCATATATTTT,CASRPRQEGNTIYF,TRBJ1-3,NA,TRBV27,NA
TGTGCCAGCAGCCCCCGTGCGGGCAATCAGCCCCAGCATTTT,CASSPRAGNQPQHF,TRBJ1-5,NA,TRBV7-2,NA
TGTGCCAGCACTAGAGATCAGAACACCGGGGAGCTGTTTTTT,CASTRDQNTGELFF,TRBJ2-2,NA,TRBV5-4,NA
TGCGCCAGCAGCCAAGAGGGTGCAGGGGTGACTGAAGCTTTCTTT,CASSQEGAGVTEAFF,TRBJ1-1,few,TRBV4-1,NA
TGTGCCAGCAGCCGACCGACAGGACCTCAAGAGACCCAGTACTTC,CASSRPTGPQETQYF,TRBJ2-5,NA,TRBV6-6,NA
TGTGCCTGGAGTGTCACGGGCTACGAGCAGTACTTC,CAWSVTGYEQYF,TRBJ2-7,NA,TRBV30,NA
TGTGCCAGCTCACCACGCCCAGGGGGCTTAATGAACACTGAAGCTTTCTTT,CASSPRPGGLMNTEAFF,TRBJ1-1,NA,TRBV18,TRBD1
TGTGCCAGCAGTTCCCCGACTAGCTCCGATACGCAGTATTTT,CASSSPTSSDTQYF,TRBJ2-3,NA,TRBV6-5,TRBD2
TGTGCCAGCAGCCCTACACAGGACCATGGCTACACCTTC,CASSPTQDHGYTF,TRBJ1-2,NA,TRBV28,NA
TGCGCCAGCAGTCGGACTAGCGGAGGCCACAATGAGCAGTTCTTC,CASSRTSGGHNEQFF,TRBJ2-1,NA,TRBV10-2,TRBD2
TGTGCCAGCAGCTTCCGCGAGGACTTTGGAGATACGCAGTATTTT,CASSFREDFGDTQYF,TRBJ2-3,NA,TRBV7-9,NA
TGTGCCAGCAGTCGGGACTATGCCTACGAGCAGTACTTC,CASSRDYAYEQYF,TRBJ2-7,NA,TRBV6-6,TRBD2
TGTGCCAGCAGCGTCGTTCTAGCGGGGGGTGGAGATACGCAGTATTTT,CASSVVLAGGGDTQYF,TRBJ2-3,few,TRBV14,TRBD2
TGTGCCAGCGGCATCTTTTGGCGGGATAGCTATGGCTACACCTTC,CASGIFWRDSYGYTF,TRBJ1-2,NA,TRBV28,NA
TGTGCCAGCAGCTTACTCCAGGGACTAGAAAATGAGCAGTTCTTC,CASSLLQGLENEQFF,TRBJ2-1,NA,TRBV7-9,TRBD2
TGTGCCAGCAGCTTAAAGGGGTTCAGCAATCAGCCCCAGCATTTT,CASSLKGFSNQPQHF,TRBJ1-5,NA,TRBV7-8,NA
TGCGCCAGCAGACCCGCCGGGACATTCAATGAGCAGTTCTTC,CASRPAGTFNEQFF,TRBJ2-1,NA,TRBV5-1,NA
TGCGCCAGCAGCTGGTCGAAAGCCGTCTCGGAGGGCCGTTCCTCCTACGAGCAGTACTTC,CASSWSKAVSEGRSSYEQYF,TRBJ2-7,NA,TRBV4-1,NA
TGTGCCAGCAGGGATGACGAGGGCTACGAGCAGTACTTC,CASRDDEGYEQYF,TRBJ2-7,NA,TRBV7-9,NA
TGTGCCAGTAGTATAGGAGGGACAGCGATAGAGACCCAGTACTTC,CASSIGGTAIETQYF,TRBJ2-5,NA,TRBV19,TRBD1
TGTGCCAGCAGTTCTTTTCCGTCTGGACTAGCGGGAGGAAATGAGCAGTTCTTC,CASSSFPSGLAGGNEQFF,TRBJ2-1,NA,TRBV5-6,TRBD2
TGTGCCAGCAGCTCATATCTAGCAGATACGCAGTATTTT,CASSSYLADTQYF,TRBJ2-3,NA,TRBV7-8,NA